The T cell receptor (beta chain) described here comes from a study of somatic mutations in cytotoxic T cells in rheumatoid arthritis. This CDR3 has 13 amino acids. Trimming cost V 7 bases and J 7 bases, with 16 bases left between them. Per the germline V gene, CDR1 is MNHNS and CDR2 is SASEGT. Only in-frame clones appear in the TCRdb table, and some are missing; sequencing was by immunoSEQ multiplex PCR. The data hold approximately 12,000 clones, with approximately 80% observed a single time. The chain links TRBV6-1 to TRBJ1-1; weak D call: TRBD1 (6 bases). This receptor was taken from a man in his forties or fifties in good health. Sequencing was carried out using CD8+ T cells sorted from blood. The CDR3: CASIQFWGHEAFF. CDR3 in DNA: TGTGCCAGCATCCAATTTTGGGGGCATGAAGCTTTCTTT.